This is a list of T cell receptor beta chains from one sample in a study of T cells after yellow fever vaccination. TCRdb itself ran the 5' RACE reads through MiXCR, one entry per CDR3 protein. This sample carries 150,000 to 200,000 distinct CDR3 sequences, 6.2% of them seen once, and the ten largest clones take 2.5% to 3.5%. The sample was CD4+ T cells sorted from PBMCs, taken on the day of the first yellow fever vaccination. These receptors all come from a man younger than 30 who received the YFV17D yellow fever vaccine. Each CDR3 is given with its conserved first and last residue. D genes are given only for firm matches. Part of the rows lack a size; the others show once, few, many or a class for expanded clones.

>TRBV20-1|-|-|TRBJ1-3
TGCAGTGCTAGAGATTGGATCTCTGGAAACACCATATATTTT
CSARDWISGNTIYF
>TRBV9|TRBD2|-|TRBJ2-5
TGTGCCAGCAGCATGGGGGGGACCGGGCAAGAGACCCAGTACTTC
CASSMGGTGQETQYF
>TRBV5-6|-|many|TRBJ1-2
TGTGCCAGCACCGCCTACTCCTATGGCTACACCTTC
CASTAYSYGYTF
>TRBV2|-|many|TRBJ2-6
TGTGCCAGCAGCCTGGGCACAGGTGGGGCCAACGTCCTGACTTTC
CASSLGTGGANVLTF
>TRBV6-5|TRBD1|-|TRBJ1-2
TGTGCCAGCAGTTACTCGACAGGGCCCTCTGGGGGCTACACCTTC
CASSYSTGPSGGYTF
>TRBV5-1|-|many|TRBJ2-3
TGCGCCAGCAGCTCACTCCGGGGGACAGATACGCAGTATTTT
CASSSLRGTDTQYF
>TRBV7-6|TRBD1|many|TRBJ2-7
TGTGCCAGCAGCTCCCCCGCCGGGACAGGGAGCTCCTACGAGCAGTACTTC
CASSSPAGTGSSYEQYF
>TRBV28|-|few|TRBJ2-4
TGTGCCAGCAGTTTTTCGCGGGGCAAAAACATTCAGTACTTC
CASSFSRGKNIQYF
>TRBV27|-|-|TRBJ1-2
TGTGCCAGCAGTTTCCGAGGGCCGGGTTATGGCTACACCTTC
CASSFRGPGYGYTF
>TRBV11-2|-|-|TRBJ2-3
TGTGCCAGCAGCTTACTTCGGGGGGATACGCAGTATTTT
CASSLLRGDTQYF
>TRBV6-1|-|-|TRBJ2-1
TGTGCCAGCAGTACCAAACCTTACTCCTACAATGAGCAGTTCTTC
CASSTKPYSYNEQFF
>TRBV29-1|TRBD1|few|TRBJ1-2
TGCAGCGTTGATGAGACAGGGGGTGGCTACACCTTC
CSVDETGGGYTF
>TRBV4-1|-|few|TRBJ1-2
TGCGCCAGCAGCCAAGATCGTGGGTCGGACTATGGCTACACCTTC
CASSQDRGSDYGYTF
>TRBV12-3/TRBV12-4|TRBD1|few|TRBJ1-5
TGTGCCAGCAGTTCTAATCAGGGGGCTAGCAATCAGCCCCAGCATTTT
CASSSNQGASNQPQHF
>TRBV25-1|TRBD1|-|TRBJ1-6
TGTGCCAGCAGTGACAGGGGGCGAGGTAATTCACCCCTCCACTTT
CASSDRGRGNSPLHF
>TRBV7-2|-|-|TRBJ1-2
TGTGCCAGCAGCCCTCACTCAGGGGCTAACTATGGCTACACCTTC
CASSPHSGANYGYTF
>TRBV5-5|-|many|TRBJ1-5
TGTGCCAGCAGCTCGGTAGGGTGGGCGGGCAGTCAGCCCCAGCATTTT
CASSSVGWAGSQPQHF
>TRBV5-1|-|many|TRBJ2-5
TGCGCCAGCAGCTTCATTCCCGGGGACGGGGAAGAGACCCAGTACTTC
CASSFIPGDGEETQYF
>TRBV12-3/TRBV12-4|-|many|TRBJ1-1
TGTGCCAGCAGTTCTACGGCCGGTGAAGCTTTCTTT
CASSSTAGEAFF
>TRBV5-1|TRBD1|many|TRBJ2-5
TGCGCCAGCAGCTTGGTACCAGGGGGTCGAGAGACCCAGTACTTC
CASSLVPGGRETQYF